One and the same sample provided the 10 T cell receptor beta chains below, sequenced in a study of shared clonotypes between healthy human individuals. Sequencing used immunoSEQ multiplex PCR; TCRdb keeps in-frame clones, though not all of them. In the table there are roughly 2.2 million clones, about nine tenths of which are singletons. The sequenced sample was naive CD4+ T cells from PBMCs. Subset noted: CD45RA+ positively selected. Source of these receptors: a man aged 18-30 years in good health. Some clones in this sample may be carry-over from other donors' samples.

The chain uses TRBV7-2 and TRBJ2-3; D is possibly TRBD1 (5 bases). V lost 5 bases and J lost 1, with 13 bases in between. The CDR3 spans 15 residues. Germline loops: CDR1 SGHTA, CDR2 FQGNSA. CDR3 nucleotide sequence: TGTGCCAGCAGCCTATACAGGTCCCGCACAGATACGCAGTATTTT. Its translation is CASSLYRSRTDTQYF.

J is TRBJ2-2 and V is TRBV2; 14 nucleotides agree with TRBD2. This CDR3 comprises 17 residues. J gave up 2 bases and V 6 bases, and 5 bases lay outside the gene matches. Germline V gene data show CDR1 as SNHLY and CDR2 as FYNNEI. The CDR3 region is CASSRTSGRLNTGELFF. Here the CDR3 DNA reads TGTGCCAGCAGCCGGACTAGCGGGAGGCTAAACACCGGGGAGCTGTTTTTT.

J is TRBJ2-2 and V is TRBV19; 7 bases are shared with TRBD2. From germline, CDR1 is LNHDA and CDR2 SQIVND (reference sequence). V shed 5 bases and J 4 bases; nucleotides not matched to a gene: 10. The CDR3 spans 16 residues. Here the CDR3 reads CASSLWPGGSTGELFF. CDR3 in DNA: TGTGCCAGTAGTTTGTGGCCGGGGGGTAGCACCGGGGAGCTGTTTTTT.

This chain joins TRBV28 and TRBJ2-4; 7 nucleotides line up with TRBD2. Germline V gives CDR1 MDHEN, CDR2 SYDVKM. The CDR3 sequence is 17 residues long. The trim removed 5 bases at V and 0 bases at J, leaving 10 bases unmatched. CDR3 loop: CASSPPGRILAKNIQYF. CDR3 nucleotide sequence: TGTGCCAGCAGTCCGCCCGGGAGGATTCTAGCCAAAAACATTCAGTACTTC.

The chain has TRBV19 and TRBJ2-1, with 10 bases matching TRBD2. Germline CDR1 and CDR2: LNHDA and SQIVND (reference sequence). CDR3 length equals 19 residues. V was clipped by 4 bases and J by 3 bases; unmatched bases: 15. CDR3 DNA: TGTGCCAGTAGTAGTGTAGCGGGAGGCCGTGGGGTGGACTACAATGAGCAGTTCTTC. It specifies CASSSVAGGRGVDYNEQFF.

Note on this clone: Other DNA sequences in this sample translate to the same CDR3. V is TRBV6-5 and J is TRBJ2-1; no clear D gene. V lost 2 bases and J 8 bases, leaving 10 bases between the germline ends. Germline CDR1 and CDR2: MNHEY and SVGAGI. The CDR3 contains 13 residues. CDR3 sequence reads: CASSYPAGDEQFF. CDR3 DNA sequence: TGTGCCAGCAGTTACCCCGCTGGAGATGAGCAGTTCTTC.

Comments on this clone: Distinct nucleotide sequences in the sample also encode this CDR3. The chain employs TRBV27 and TRBJ2-3, with 9 bases aligning to TRBD1. CDR3 length equals 15 residues. The germline CDR1 and CDR2 sequences are MNHEY and SMNVEV (reference sequence). The V segment lost 4 bases and the J segment 1 base; nucleotides outside the gene matches: 3. CDR3 sequence: CASSSRTGGTDTQYF. The CDR3 DNA reads as TGTGCCAGCAGTTCGCGGACAGGGGGCACAGATACGCAGTATTTT.

The genes are TRBV5-1 and TRBJ2-1; TRBD1 is a possible D gene (5 bases). The CDR3 has 13 residues. Germline lookup yields CDR1 SGHRS and CDR2 YFSETQ. Between the trimmed V and J ends, which lost 2 bases and 8 bases, there was a span of 11 bases. The CDR3, as DNA: TGCGCCAGCAGCTTATTGGTCAGGGATGAGCAGTTCTTC. This codes for CASSLLVRDEQFF.

This chain joins TRBV6-1 and TRBJ2-3, with D maybe TRBD1 (6 bases). V was cut by 7 bases and J by 3 bases, with 8 bases left in between. The CDR3 consists of 12 residues. Germline-derived CDR1 and CDR2 are MNHNS and SASEGT. The CDR3 DNA follows: TGTGCCAGCAACAGGGCAACAGATACGCAGTATTTT. Translated: CASNRATDTQYF.

The chain is built from TRBV11-3 and TRBJ2-1; perhaps TRBD2 as D (5 bases). CDR1 SGHNT and CDR2 YENEEA come from the germline V gene. The CDR3 extends over 14 amino acids. Trimming left V 5 bases short and J 4 bases short, with 12 bases between. The DNA for the CDR3 is TGTGCCAGCAGCCGGACTGGATTTTACAATGAGCAGTTCTTC. Its protein is CASSRTGFYNEQFF.